Listed below are T cell receptor beta chains from one sample, sequenced in a study of cytomegalovirus exposure and HLA in healthy donors. Some clones are missing from TCRdb's copy, which holds only in-frame ones; the method was immunoSEQ multiplex PCR. This table has some 74,000 clones, 93% appearing once. Sequencing was carried out using PBMCs. The receptors shown here come from a young woman in good health and CMV-seronegative. Each CDR3 is given with its conserved first and last residue. The D gene is left open where the match is weak. A clone size is listed for some rows: how often the clone was seen (once, few, many), or a class if it is expanded.

TRBJ2-6 | TRBV28 | NA | NA | TGTGCCAGCAGCCCTGCCGGGGAGGGGGACTCTGGGGCCAACGTCCTGACTTTC | CASSPAGEGDSGANVLTF
TRBJ2-1 | TRBV12-5 | NA | NA | TGTGCTAGTGGTTTGGTACCTCCGGCGGGATCTTACTACAATGAGCAGTTCTTC | CASGLVPPAGSYYNEQFF
TRBJ2-5 | TRBV5-1 | NA | NA | TGCGCCAGCAGCCGCTTTCCCCAGGAGACCCAGTACTTC | CASSRFPQETQYF
TRBJ1-5 | TRBV15 | NA | NA | TGTGCCACCAGCAGAGAACCGGGACAAAAGGGGCAGCCCCAGCATTTT | CATSREPGQKGQPQHF
TRBJ2-6 | TRBV9 | NA | NA | TGTGCCAGCAGCGTAGCTATGTTCTCTGGGGCCAACGTCCTGACTTTC | CASSVAMFSGANVLTF
TRBJ1-1 | TRBV27 | NA | NA | TGTGCCAGCAGTTCGGGTGCGAACACTGAAGCTTTCTTT | CASSSGANTEAFF
TRBJ1-2 | TRBV29-1 | TRBD1 | NA | TGCAGCGTTGAGGAACAGGGGGGTGGCTACACCTTC | CSVEEQGGGYTF
TRBJ1-1 | TRBV6-1 | NA | NA | TGTGCCAGCAGTGCTGACATGAACACTGAAGCTTTCTTT | CASSADMNTEAFF
TRBJ2-7 | TRBV5-4 | NA | NA | TGTGCCAGCAGCTTCGGACAGCTCAACGAGCAGTACTTC | CASSFGQLNEQYF
TRBJ2-1 | TRBV5-1 | NA | NA | TGCGCCAGCAGCTCTCGGACTACGCGACCTAATGAGCAGTTCTTC | CASSSRTTRPNEQFF
TRBJ1-4 | TRBV2 | TRBD1 | NA | TGTGTCAGCAGGGGGGGACGGAGTCAAAATGAAAAACTGTTTTTT | CVSRGGRSQNEKLFF
TRBJ2-1 | TRBV7-8 | TRBD2 | NA | TGTGCCAGCAGCTTACTAGCGGGTAGTGATGAGCAGTTCTTC | CASSLLAGSDEQFF
TRBJ1-1 | TRBV21-1 | NA | NA | TGTGCCAGCAGCAAAAGATACGACAGTGAGAACACTGAAGCTTTCTTT | CASSKRYDSENTEAFF
TRBJ2-7 | TRBV20-1 | TRBD1 | NA | TGCAGTGCTGGGGACAGGGGCAGGTCTTTC | CSAGDRGRSF
TRBJ1-3 | TRBV7-8 | NA | NA | TGTGCCAGCAGCTTAGGGGGGGGCGGTGGAAACACCATATATTTT | CASSLGGGGGNTIYF
TRBJ1-6 | TRBV4-1 | NA | few | TGCGCCAGCAGCCATATCGGGTTGACGGGTAATTCACCCCTCCACTTT | CASSHIGLTGNSPLHF
TRBJ1-1 | TRBV30 | NA | NA | TGTGCCTGGAGTGGAGACCAGTGGAGTATGAACACTGAAGCTTTCTTT | CAWSGDQWSMNTEAFF
TRBJ1-1 | TRBV18 | NA | NA | TGTGCCAGCTCACCACCCGGGTGGATGAACACTGAAGCTTTCTTT | CASSPPGWMNTEAFF
TRBJ2-2 | TRBV30 | NA | NA | TGTGCCTGGAGCCTCCCGGGTAGGGGAGGAACCGGGGAGCTGTTTTTT | CAWSLPGRGGTGELFF
TRBJ1-2 | TRBV2 | TRBD1 | NA | TGTGCCAGCAGTGGCCAGGGGGAAGTAGGTGGCTACACCTTC | CASSGQGEVGGYTF
TRBJ2-3 | TRBV12-5 | NA | NA | TGTGCTAGTAACCTGGACACTACAGATACGCAGTATTTT | CASNLDTTDTQYF
TRBJ2-1 | TRBV5-4 | TRBD2 | NA | TGTGCCAGCAGCTTGGCTGCTGGGCTAGCGGGGGGTAGGGAGCAGTTCTTC | CASSLAAGLAGGREQFF
TRBJ1-1 | TRBV16 | NA | NA | TGTGCCAGCAGCCAATTCGTGACAGGGAACACTGAAGCTTTCTTT | CASSQFVTGNTEAFF
TRBJ2-7 | TRBV11-2 | TRBD2 | NA | TGTGCCAGCAGCTCCTCCAGGACTAGCGGGAGTAGCGAGCAGTACTTC | CASSSSRTSGSSEQYF
TRBJ1-5 | TRBV28 | NA | NA | TGTGCCAGCAACCTCTCCAGGGCGAGGAGACTTCATCAGCCCCAGCATTTT | CASNLSRARRLHQPQHF
TRBJ1-1 | TRBV9 | NA | NA | TGTGCCAGCAGCGTATCCCATAAACCGGGGACTGAAGCTTTCTTT | CASSVSHKPGTEAFF
TRBJ2-5 | TRBV5-4 | NA | NA | TGTGCCACCCGCCGGGCGGGGTCCCAAGAGACCCAGTACTTC | CATRRAGSQETQYF
TRBJ2-7 | TRBV2 | TRBD1 | NA | TGTGCCAGCGGGACAGAAGCAACCTACGAGCAGTACTTC | CASGTEATYEQYF
TRBJ2-1 | TRBV19 | TRBD2 | NA | TGTGCCAGTAGTCTTGGACTAGCCAGGAGCAATGAGCAGTTCTTC | CASSLGLARSNEQFF
TRBJ2-1 | TRBV4-3 | NA | NA | TGCGCCAGCAGCCACAGACAGGATAGCTCCTACAATGAGCAGTTCTTC | CASSHRQDSSYNEQFF
TRBJ2-1 | TRBV6-5 | NA | NA | TGTGCCAGCAGTTACTCGCGCAGGGAATACAATGAGCAGTTCTTC | CASSYSRREYNEQFF
TRBJ2-3 | TRBV4-3 | TRBD2 | NA | TGCGCCAGCAGCCTCCGGACTAGCGGGGTAGATACGCAGTATTTT | CASSLRTSGVDTQYF
TRBJ1-2 | TRBV7-9 | NA | NA | TGTGCCAGCAGTGGGGGCGGGAACTATGGCTACACCTTC | CASSGGGNYGYTF
TRBJ1-2 | TRBV6-1 | NA | NA | TGTGCCAGCAGTGCCCCCGAGACAGGTTCTAATGGCTACACCTTC | CASSAPETGSNGYTF
TRBJ2-1 | TRBV30 | TRBD2 | once | TGTGCCTGGAGCCCCGGGACTAGCGGGGCGAATGAGCAGTTCTTC | CAWSPGTSGANEQFF
TRBJ2-1 | TRBV7-9 | TRBD1 | NA | TGTGCCAGCAGCCATAACAGGGGAACCTACAATGAGCAGTTCTTC | CASSHNRGTYNEQFF
TRBJ1-1 | TRBV7-9 | TRBD1 | NA | TGTGCCAGCAGCCCCCTGGTGGGAGTGGAGGGGGCGAGGAACACTGAAGCTTTCTTT | CASSPLVGVEGARNTEAFF
TRBJ2-1 | TRBV7-3 | NA | NA | TGTGCCAGCAGCTTAACGGAAGCAGGGAGGAGTGAGCAGTTCTTC | CASSLTEAGRSEQFF
TRBJ1-1 | TRBV6-5 | TRBD1 | NA | TGTGCCAGCAGTTACGCGGACAGGGACGCTGAAGCTTTCTTT | CASSYADRDAEAFF
TRBJ2-7 | TRBV7-2 | TRBD2 | NA | TGTGCCAGCAGCTCGGGACTAGCGGCCAACCACGAGCAGTACTTC | CASSSGLAANHEQYF
TRBJ1-3 | TRBV2 | TRBD1 | NA | TGTGCCAGCAGTGTCCAGGGACAGAGATTCTCTGGAAACACCATATATTTT | CASSVQGQRFSGNTIYF
TRBJ2-7 | TRBV5-1 | NA | few | TGCGCCAGCAGCGCAGGGGACTACGAGCAGTACTTC | CASSAGDYEQYF
TRBJ2-3 | TRBV9 | TRBD1 | once | TGTGCCAGCAGCGTACTGGGACAGGAATCGACAGATACGCAGTATTTT | CASSVLGQESTDTQYF
TRBJ2-2 | TRBV2 | TRBD2 | NA | TGTGCCAGCAGTGACTATGGACTAGTTCGTACCGGGGAGCTGTTTTTT | CASSDYGLVRTGELFF
TRBJ2-5 | TRBV10-3 | TRBD2 | NA | TGTGCCATCAGTGACGGGGGGGGAGAGACCCAGTACTTC | CAISDGGGETQYF
TRBJ2-1 | TRBV10-2 | NA | NA | TGCGCCAGCAACAGGGCAAGGGGTAATGAGCAGTTCTTC | CASNRARGNEQFF
TRBJ1-1 | TRBV30 | NA | NA | TGTGCCTGGAGCGTCGGGGGGAACACTGAAGCTTTCTTT | CAWSVGGNTEAFF
TRBJ2-1 | TRBV28 | TRBD2 | NA | TGTGCCAGCAGTTCGAATAGCGGGGGGGCCTACAATGAGCAGTTCTTC | CASSSNSGGAYNEQFF
TRBJ2-7 | TRBV10-3 | NA | NA | TGTGCCATGGGCGCTGAGAGCTCCTACGAGCAGTACTTC | CAMGAESSYEQYF
TRBJ2-6 | TRBV6-5 | NA | NA | TGTGCCAGCAGCCAGGGAGGCTCTGGGGCCAACGTCCTGACTTTC | CASSQGGSGANVLTF
TRBJ2-5 | TRBV7-9 | TRBD1 | NA | TGTGCCAGCAGCTTGACCCGGCCGGGACAGATTCAAGAGACCCAGTACTTC | CASSLTRPGQIQETQYF
TRBJ2-5 | TRBV7-9 | TRBD1 | NA | TGTGCCAGCAGCGCTGGGACAGGGTGGGAGACCCAGTACTTC | CASSAGTGWETQYF